This TCR beta chain was identified in a study of identical twins' blood T cells. This CDR3 spans 14 amino acids. With 3 bases removed from V and 0 bases from J, the gap between germline ends came to 11 bases. Per the germline V gene, CDR1 is DFQATT and CDR2 is SNEGSKA (reference sequence). Original data processing: Each library had roughly 2 to 3.6 million CDR3 reads and about 90,000 to nearly 550,000 clonotypes. TCRdb processed the 5' RACE reads anew with MiXCR; each CDR3 protein has one entry. For this entry, the V and J calls and clone size follow TCRdb and not the study's own pipeline. The table records 300,000 to 400,000 distinct CDR3 sequences, about 28% of them present only once.

This sequence originates from a woman aged 18 to 55 in good health. The chain employs TRBV20-1 and TRBJ1-1; no firm D call. Input material: PBMCs. CDR3 sequence (DNA): TGCAGTGCTAGTCGCAGGACCATGAACACTGAAGCTTTCTTT. It yields the protein CSASRRTMNTEAFF.